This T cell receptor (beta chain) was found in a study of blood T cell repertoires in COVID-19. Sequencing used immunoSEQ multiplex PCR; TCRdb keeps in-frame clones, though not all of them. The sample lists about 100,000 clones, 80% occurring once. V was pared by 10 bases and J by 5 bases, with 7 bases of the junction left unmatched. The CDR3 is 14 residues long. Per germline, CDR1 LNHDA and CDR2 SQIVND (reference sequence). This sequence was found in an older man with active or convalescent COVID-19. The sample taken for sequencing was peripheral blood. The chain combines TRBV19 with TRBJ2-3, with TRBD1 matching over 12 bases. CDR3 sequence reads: CANYRDRGRDTQYF. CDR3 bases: TGTGCCAATTACCGGGACAGGGGGCGAGATACGCAGTATTTT. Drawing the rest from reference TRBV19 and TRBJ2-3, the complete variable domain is DGGITQSPKYLFRKEGQNVTLSCEQNLNHDAMYWYRQDPGQGLRLIYYSQIVNDFQKGDIAEGYSVSREKKESFPLTVTSAQKNPTAFYLCANYRDRGRDTQYFGPGTRLTVL.